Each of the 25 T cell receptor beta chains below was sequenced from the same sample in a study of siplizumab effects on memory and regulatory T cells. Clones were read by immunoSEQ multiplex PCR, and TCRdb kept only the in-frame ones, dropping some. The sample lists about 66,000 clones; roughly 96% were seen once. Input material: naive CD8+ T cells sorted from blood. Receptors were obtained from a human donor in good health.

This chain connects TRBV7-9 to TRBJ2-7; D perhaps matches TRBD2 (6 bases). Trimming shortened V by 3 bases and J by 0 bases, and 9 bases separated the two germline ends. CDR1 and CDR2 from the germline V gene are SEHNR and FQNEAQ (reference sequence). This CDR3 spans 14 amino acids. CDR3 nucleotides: TGTGCCAGCAGCTTGTTGGGGGGCTCCTACGAGCAGTACTTC. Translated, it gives CASSLLGGSYEQYF.

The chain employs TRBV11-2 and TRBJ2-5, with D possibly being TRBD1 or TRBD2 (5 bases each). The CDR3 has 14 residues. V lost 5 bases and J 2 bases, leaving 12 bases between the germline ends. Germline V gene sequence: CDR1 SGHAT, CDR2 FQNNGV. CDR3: CASSLLEGQETQYF. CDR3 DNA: TGTGCCAGCAGCCTTTTAGAGGGGCAAGAGACCCAGTACTTC.

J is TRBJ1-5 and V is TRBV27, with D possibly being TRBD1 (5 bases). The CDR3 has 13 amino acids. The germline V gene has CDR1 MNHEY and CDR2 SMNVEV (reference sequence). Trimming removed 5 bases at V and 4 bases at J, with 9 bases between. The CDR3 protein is CASSGGGNQPQHF. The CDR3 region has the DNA TGTGCCAGCAGTGGGGGGGGGAATCAGCCCCAGCATTTT.

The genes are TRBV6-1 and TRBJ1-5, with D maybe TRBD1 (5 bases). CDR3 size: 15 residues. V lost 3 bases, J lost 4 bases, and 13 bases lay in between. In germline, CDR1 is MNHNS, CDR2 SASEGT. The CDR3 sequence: CASSDGASNNQPQHF. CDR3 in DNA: TGTGCCAGCAGTGACGGGGCCTCGAATAATCAGCCCCAGCATTTT.

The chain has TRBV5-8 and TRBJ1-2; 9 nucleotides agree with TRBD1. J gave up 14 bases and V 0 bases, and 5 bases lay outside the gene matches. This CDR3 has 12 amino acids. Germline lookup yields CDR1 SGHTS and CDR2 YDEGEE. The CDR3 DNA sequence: TGTGCCAGCAGCTTGGTAGGGACAGGGAGAACCTTC. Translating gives CASSLVGTGRTF.

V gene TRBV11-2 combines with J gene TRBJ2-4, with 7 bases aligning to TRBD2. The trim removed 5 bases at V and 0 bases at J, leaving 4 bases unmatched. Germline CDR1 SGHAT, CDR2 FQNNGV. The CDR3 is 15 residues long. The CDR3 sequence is CASSASGGAKNIQYF. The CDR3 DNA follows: TGTGCCAGCAGCGCATCGGGGGGAGCCAAAAACATTCAGTACTTC.

CDR3 in amino acids: CASSVEGTEAFF. In DNA, the CDR3 is TGTGCCAGCAGCGTAGAAGGGACTGAAGCTTTCTTT. This chain uses TRBV9 with TRBJ1-1; D gene unclear. The CDR3 loop spans 12 amino acids. Trimming left V 0 bases short and J 5 bases short, with 5 bases between. Germline V gives CDR1 SGDLS, CDR2 YYNGEE.

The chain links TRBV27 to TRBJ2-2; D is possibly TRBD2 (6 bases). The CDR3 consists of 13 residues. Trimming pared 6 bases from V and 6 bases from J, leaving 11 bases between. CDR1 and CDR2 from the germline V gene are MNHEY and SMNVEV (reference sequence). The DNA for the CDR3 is TGTGCCAGCAGGGGGGGTGGCCCCGGGGAGCTGTTTTTT. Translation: CASRGGGPGELFF.

DNA for the CDR3: TGTGCCAGCAGCTTAGAAGGGGGGCCCTACAATGAGCAGTTCTTC. Encoded protein: CASSLEGGPYNEQFF. The chain carries TRBV7-2 and TRBJ2-1; either TRBD1 or TRBD2 may supply D (6 bases each). Between the trimmed V and J ends, which lost 1 base and 2 bases, there was a span of 9 bases. This CDR3 spans 15 amino acids. The germline V gene has CDR1 SGHTA and CDR2 FQGNSA.

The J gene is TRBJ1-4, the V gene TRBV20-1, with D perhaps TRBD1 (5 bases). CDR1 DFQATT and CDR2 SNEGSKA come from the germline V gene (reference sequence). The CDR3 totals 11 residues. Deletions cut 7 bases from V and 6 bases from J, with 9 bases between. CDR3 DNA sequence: TGCAGTGTAGGGGCGGATGAAAAACTGTTTTTT. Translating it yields CSVGADEKLFF.

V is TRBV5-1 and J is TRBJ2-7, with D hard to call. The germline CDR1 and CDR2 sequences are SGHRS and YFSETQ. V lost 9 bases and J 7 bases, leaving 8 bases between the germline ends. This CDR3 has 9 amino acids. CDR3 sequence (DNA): TGCGCCAACAATAGGGAGCAGTACTTC. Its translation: CANNREQYF.

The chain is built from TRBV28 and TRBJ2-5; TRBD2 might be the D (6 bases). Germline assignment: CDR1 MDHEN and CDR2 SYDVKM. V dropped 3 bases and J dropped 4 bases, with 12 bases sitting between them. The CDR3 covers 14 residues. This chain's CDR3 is CASSFAGFGETQYF. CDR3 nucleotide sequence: TGTGCCAGCAGTTTTGCGGGGTTTGGAGAGACCCAGTACTTC.

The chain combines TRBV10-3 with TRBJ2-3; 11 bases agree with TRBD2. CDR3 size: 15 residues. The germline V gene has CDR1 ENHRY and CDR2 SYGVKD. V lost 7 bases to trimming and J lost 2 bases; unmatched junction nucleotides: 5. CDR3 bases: TGTGCCATCACCTCGACTAGCGGGGCCACAGATACGCAGTATTTT. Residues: CAITSTSGATDTQYF.

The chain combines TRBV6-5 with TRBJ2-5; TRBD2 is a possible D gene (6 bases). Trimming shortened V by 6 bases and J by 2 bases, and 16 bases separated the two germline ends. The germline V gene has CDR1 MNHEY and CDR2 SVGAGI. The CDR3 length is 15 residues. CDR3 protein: CASRPAPGGQETQYF. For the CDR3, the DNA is TGTGCCAGCAGACCGGCCCCCGGGGGACAAGAGACCCAGTACTTC.

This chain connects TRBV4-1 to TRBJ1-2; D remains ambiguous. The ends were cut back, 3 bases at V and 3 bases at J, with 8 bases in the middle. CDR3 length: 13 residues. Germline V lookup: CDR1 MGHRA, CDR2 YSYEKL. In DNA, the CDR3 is TGCGCCAGCAGCCACGACGGAGACTATGGCTACACCTTC. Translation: CASSHDGDYGYTF.

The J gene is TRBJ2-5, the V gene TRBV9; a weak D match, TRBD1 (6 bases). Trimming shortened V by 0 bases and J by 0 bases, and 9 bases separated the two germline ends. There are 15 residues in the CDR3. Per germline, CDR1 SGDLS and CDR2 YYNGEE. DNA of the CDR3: TGTGCCAGCAGCGTAGAGGGGACATACCAAGAGACCCAGTACTTC. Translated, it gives CASSVEGTYQETQYF.

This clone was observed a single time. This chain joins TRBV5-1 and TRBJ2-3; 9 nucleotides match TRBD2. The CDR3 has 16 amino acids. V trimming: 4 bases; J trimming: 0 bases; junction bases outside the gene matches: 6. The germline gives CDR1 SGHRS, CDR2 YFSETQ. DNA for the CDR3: TGCGCCAGCAGCGGGGGACTAGCACTCAGCACAGATACGCAGTATTTT. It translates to CASSGGLALSTDTQYF.

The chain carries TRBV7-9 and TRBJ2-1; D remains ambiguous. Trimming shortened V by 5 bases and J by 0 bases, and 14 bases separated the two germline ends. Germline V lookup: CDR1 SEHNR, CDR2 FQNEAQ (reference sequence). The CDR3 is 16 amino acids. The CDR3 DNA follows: TGTGCCAGCAGCCCCTCTCTGGGCAGCTCCTACAATGAGCAGTTCTTC. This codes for CASSPSLGSSYNEQFF.

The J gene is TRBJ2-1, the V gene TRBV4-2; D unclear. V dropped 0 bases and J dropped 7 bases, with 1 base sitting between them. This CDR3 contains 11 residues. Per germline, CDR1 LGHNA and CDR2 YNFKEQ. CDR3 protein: CASSQDNEQFF. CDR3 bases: TGTGCCAGCAGCCAAGATAATGAGCAGTTCTTC.

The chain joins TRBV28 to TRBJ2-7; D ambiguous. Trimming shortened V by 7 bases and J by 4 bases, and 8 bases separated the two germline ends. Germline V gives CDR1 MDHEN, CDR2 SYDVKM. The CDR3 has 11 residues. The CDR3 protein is CASTQGYEQYF. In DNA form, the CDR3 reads TGTGCCAGCACCCAAGGATACGAGCAGTACTTC.

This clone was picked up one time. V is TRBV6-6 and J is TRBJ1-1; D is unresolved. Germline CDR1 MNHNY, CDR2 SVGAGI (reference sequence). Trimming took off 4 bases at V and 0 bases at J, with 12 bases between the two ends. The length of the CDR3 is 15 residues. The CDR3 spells CASSSLAIVNTEAFF. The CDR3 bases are TGTGCCAGCAGTTCGCTGGCGATCGTGAACACTGAAGCTTTCTTT.

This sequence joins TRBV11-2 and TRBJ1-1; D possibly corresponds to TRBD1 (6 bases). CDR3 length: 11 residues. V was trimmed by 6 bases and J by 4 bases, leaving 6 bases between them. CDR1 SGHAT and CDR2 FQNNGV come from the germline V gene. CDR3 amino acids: CASRGATEAFF. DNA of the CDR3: TGTGCCAGCAGGGGGGCCACTGAAGCTTTCTTT.

Written as DNA, the CDR3 is TGTGCCAGCAGCGTAGAGACTAGCGGGGTGGGTACGCAGTATTTT. It yields the protein CASSVETSGVGTQYF. The chain combines TRBV9 with TRBJ2-3, with 11 bases matching TRBD2. Germline V gene sequence: CDR1 SGDLS, CDR2 YYNGEE. The CDR3 runs 15 residues. V lost 0 bases to trimming and J lost 8 bases; unmatched junction nucleotides: 5.

The CDR3 DNA follows: TGTGCCAGCATTCGGACTGGGTACGAGCAGTACTTC. Its translation: CASIRTGYEQYF. This chain uses TRBV6-1 with TRBJ2-7; maybe TRBD2 (5 bases). V lost 7 bases, J lost 4 bases, and 11 bases lay in between. Germline CDR1 and CDR2: MNHNS and SASEGT. The CDR3 is 12 amino acids.

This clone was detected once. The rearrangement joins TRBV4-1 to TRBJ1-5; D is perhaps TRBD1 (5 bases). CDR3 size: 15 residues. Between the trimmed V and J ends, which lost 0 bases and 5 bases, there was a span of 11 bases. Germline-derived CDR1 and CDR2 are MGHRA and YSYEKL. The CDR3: CASSQDSGGDQPQHF. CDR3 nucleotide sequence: TGCGCCAGCAGCCAAGATTCCGGGGGGGATCAGCCCCAGCATTTT.